Sequencing of this T cell receptor beta chain was carried out in a study of patients and donors after allogeneic stem cell transplantation. V was clipped by 5 bases and J by 0 bases, with 13 bases between them. Germline CDR1 SEHNR, CDR2 FQNEAQ (reference sequence). There are 16 residues in the CDR3. One entry per CDR3 protein, called by TCRdb with MiXCR from the RT-PCR reads. The sample has about 410,000 distinct CDR3 sequences, 16% seen once. The receptor was isolated from a human donor who was either an allogeneic HSCT recipient or a stem cell or donor lymphocyte infusion donor (not recorded which). It is not recorded whose cells these are; they may come from a transplant donor. Source material: blood, either unsorted or a sorted T cell fraction (not recorded which). The chain employs TRBV7-9 and TRBJ1-4, with a tentative D call TRBD1 (6 bases). The CDR3 nucleotides are TGTGCCAGCAGCCCCGACAGGTTTTCAACTAATGAAAAACTGTTTTTT. Translated: CASSPDRFSTNEKLFF. Full variable domain (remainder filled in from reference TRBV7-9 and TRBJ1-4): DTGVSQNPRHKITKRGQNVTFRCDPISEHNRLYWYRQTLGQGPEFLTYFQNEAQLEKSRLLSDRFSAERPKGSFSTLEIQRTEQGDSAMYLCASSPDRFSTNEKLFFGSGTQLSVL.